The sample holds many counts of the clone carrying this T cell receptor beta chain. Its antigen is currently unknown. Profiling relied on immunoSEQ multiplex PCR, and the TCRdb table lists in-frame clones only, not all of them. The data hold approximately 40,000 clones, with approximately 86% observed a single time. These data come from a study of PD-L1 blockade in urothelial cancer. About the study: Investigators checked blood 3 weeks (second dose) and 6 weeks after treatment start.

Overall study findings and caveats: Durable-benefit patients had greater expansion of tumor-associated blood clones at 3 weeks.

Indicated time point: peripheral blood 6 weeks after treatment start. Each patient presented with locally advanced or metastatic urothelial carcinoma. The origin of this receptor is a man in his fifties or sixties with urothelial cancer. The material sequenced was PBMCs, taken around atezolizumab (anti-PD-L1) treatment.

The CDR3 sequence is CASSWGGAGDGYTF. The CDR3 DNA reads TGTGCCAGCAGCTGGGGGGGCGCCGGGGATGGCTACACCTTC. The chain is built from TRBV7-2 and TRBJ1-2; weak D call: TRBD1 (6 bases). Trimming took 4 bases from V and 6 from J, leaving 15 bases between them. The CDR3 covers 14 residues. Per germline, CDR1 SGHTA and CDR2 FQGNSA.